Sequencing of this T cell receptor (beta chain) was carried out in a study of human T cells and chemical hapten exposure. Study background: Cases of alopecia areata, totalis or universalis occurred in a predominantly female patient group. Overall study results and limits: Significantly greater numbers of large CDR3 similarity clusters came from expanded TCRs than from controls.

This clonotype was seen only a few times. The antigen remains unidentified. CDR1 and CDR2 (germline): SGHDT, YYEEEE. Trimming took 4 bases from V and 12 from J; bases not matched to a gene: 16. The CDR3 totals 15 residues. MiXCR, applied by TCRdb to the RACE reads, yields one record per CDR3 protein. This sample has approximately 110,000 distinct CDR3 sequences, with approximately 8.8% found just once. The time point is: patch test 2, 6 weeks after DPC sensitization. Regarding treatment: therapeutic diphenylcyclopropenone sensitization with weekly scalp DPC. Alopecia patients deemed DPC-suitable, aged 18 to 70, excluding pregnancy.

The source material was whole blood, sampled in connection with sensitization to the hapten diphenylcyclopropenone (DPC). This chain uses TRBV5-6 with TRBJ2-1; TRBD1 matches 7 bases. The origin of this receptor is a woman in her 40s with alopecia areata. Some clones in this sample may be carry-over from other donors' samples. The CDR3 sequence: CASSLELINRDRQFF. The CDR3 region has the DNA TGTGCCAGCAGCCTCGAACTCATTAACCGGGACAGGCAGTTCTTC. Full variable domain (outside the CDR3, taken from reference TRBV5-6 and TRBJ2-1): DAGVTQSPTHLIKTRGQQVTLRCSPKSGHDTVSWYQQALGQGPQFIFQYYEEEERQRGNFPDRFSGHQFPNYSSELNVNALLLGDSALYLCASSLELINRDRQFFGPGTRLTVL.